These 3 T cell receptor beta chains came from one sample sequenced in a study of fetal regulatory T cell absence and autoimmunity (dated 2017 in TCRdb). To prepare the library, the immunoSEQ multiplex PCR assay was applied. The source is immuneACCESS, and TCRdb retained only in-frame sequences with V and J called. Part of the clones is not carried over; for the studies checked, unresolved V genes explain less than half of this, and the remainder is unexplained. This sample comprises some 44,000 clones, about 86% of them detected only once. The ten largest clones capture 0.35% to 0.45% of the sample. Material: cord blood. Source of these receptors: a newborn boy with IPEX syndrome.

V usage is TRBV18 and J usage is TRBJ2-3; a possible D gene is TRBD1 (5 bases). Germline values: CDR1 KGHSH, CDR2 LQKENI. The CDR3 loop spans 13 amino acids. Trimming took 3 bases from V and 9 from J, leaving 13 bases between them. The CDR3 DNA reads as TGTGCCAGCTCACCGTCCAGGGAAGAAACGCAGTATTTT. This sequence encodes CASSPSREETQYF.

The chain has TRBV6-1 and TRBJ1-5; 9 bases agree with TRBD1. The CDR3 has 18 residues. V trimming: 3 bases; J trimming: 4 bases; junction bases outside the gene matches: 13. Germline loops: CDR1 MNHNS, CDR2 SASEGT. Here the CDR3 DNA reads TGTGCCAGCAGTGAGCGGACAGGGGCAAGAAGAGGGAATCAGCCCCAGCATTTT. This codes for CASSERTGARRGNQPQHF.

This chain connects TRBV21-1 to TRBJ2-3. TRBV21-1 is tagged as a pseudogene. This CDR3 contains 13 residues. The DNA of the CDR3 is TGTGCCAGCAGCAAAGACAGCACAGATACGCAGTATTTT. Encoded protein: CASSKDSTDTQYF.